This entry concerns a single T cell receptor (beta chain). Its antigen is not yet known. No much larger clonotype is one base removed from it; base qualities were not supplied. The identical CDR3 is also encoded by other nucleotide sequences in the sample. The CDR3 measures 15 amino acids from cysteine to phenylalanine. Only CDR3 DNA is held: 45 bases, read in frame from base 1. Taken from the germline V gene (reference sequence), the CDR1 and CDR2 loops are LGHDT and YNNKEL. V ends up 4 bases short and J 6 bases short, with an unmatched junction base count of 7. The collaborating institutions used their own protocols to collect whole blood in K2EDTA tubes. For TCRbeta analysis, collaborator samples were shipped as frozen whole blood, as isolated PBMCs, or as DNA extracted from either sample type. TCRbeta CDR3 regions were amplified from genomic DNA using the immunoSEQ Assay, a bias-controlled multiplex PCR. Per the source publication's procedure: The number of nucleated cells in each sample was estimated from the amplification of reference gene primers within the assay. Sequence reads were collapsed and filtered to measure the absolute abundance of every unique TCRbeta CDR3 rearrangement. For each sample, productive Simpson clonality was calculated as the square root of Simpson's diversity index over productive rearrangements. TCRdb holds this immuneACCESS table with in-frame rearrangements only. Some clones are missing; in checked studies, unresolved V genes explain under half, and the rest has no known cause. The V and J calls and clone size come from that table; D and trimming were worked out from the DNA. This sample has under 70,000 clones in its table, and about 90% of those were observed once. About 7% of the sample is held by the ten biggest clonotypes.

This sample is drawn from a study of blood T cell repertoires in COVID-19 (TCRdb year 2020). In terms of the full investigation: Collaborator samples came from the United States, Italy and Spain and covered acute and convalescent phases of COVID-19. The material from the prospective study consisted of cDNA or gDNA derived from T cells, B-cell-depleted T cells, or PBMCs. The dataset comprised deeply sampled blood TCRbeta repertoires from subjects exposed to, actively infected with, or recovered from COVID-19. The repertoires were released in a freely available public database intended as a resource for research on the immune response to SARS-CoV-2. Samples were obtained from the ongoing ImmuneRACE study (first 160 participants) and from about 1,300 subjects provided by 6 global collaborators. Nearly every sample came with metadata listing a de-identified subject ID, COVID-19 status, age in years and sex. Where available, HLA class I and class II types were taken from metadata supplied by the sample provider and were not determined by assay-based typing. Study-wide findings and limitations: How much clinical and demographic metadata was included differed by source and by participant, and the metadata was provided uncurated.

Sequenced: peripheral blood. This clonotype was obtained from a woman in her sixties with active or convalescent COVID-19. The chain was built from TRBV3-1 (or the pseudogene TRBV3-2) and TRBJ2-7, with TRBD2 matching 12 junction bases. The CDR3 here reads CASSPLVLAGGEQYF. The DNA reads as follows: TGTGCCAGCAGCCCCCTCGTACTAGCGGGAGGCGAGCAGTACTTC.